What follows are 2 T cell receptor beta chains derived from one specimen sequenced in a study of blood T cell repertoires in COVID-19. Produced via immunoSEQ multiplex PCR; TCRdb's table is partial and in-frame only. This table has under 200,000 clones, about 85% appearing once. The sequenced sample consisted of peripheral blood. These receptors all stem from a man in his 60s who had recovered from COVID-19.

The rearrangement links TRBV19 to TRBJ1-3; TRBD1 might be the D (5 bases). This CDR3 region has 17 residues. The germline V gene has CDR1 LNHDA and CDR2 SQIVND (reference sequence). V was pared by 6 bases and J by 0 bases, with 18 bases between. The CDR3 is CASSPTTGGTSGNTIYF. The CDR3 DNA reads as TGTGCCAGTAGCCCGACGACGGGGGGAACCTCTGGAAACACCATATATTTT.

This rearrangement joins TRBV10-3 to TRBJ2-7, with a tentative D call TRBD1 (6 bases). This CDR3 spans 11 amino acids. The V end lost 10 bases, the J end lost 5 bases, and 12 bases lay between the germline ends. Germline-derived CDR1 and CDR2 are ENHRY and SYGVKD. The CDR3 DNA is TGTGCCACCACAGGGCGTAACGAGCAGTACTTC. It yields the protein CATTGRNEQYF.